The present TCR beta chain was sequenced within a study of beta chain features in type 1 diabetes (dated by TCRdb to the late 2010s). With respect to the entire study: Mean age, gender distribution, total cell number and subset yield did not differ between patients and healthy donors. A total of some 110 million sorted cells were examined across all samples, and a strong correlation was observed between cell number per subset and RNA yield. In the study, TCRB repertoires of sorted circulating CD4+ T cell subsets from recently diagnosed type 1 diabetes patients were compared with those of matched healthy donors. Regulatory and stem cell-like memory subsets were isolated from only 8 patients and about eight healthy donors, whereas naive and central memory subsets came from all 30 or so donors. Study-level results and caveats: At VDJ recombination sites, patients with type 1 diabetes made fewer insertions and deleted more nucleotides, a pattern implying thymic rearrangement abnormalities. Type 1 diabetes patients showed a moderate but significant shortening of TCRB CDR3 length in all four CD4+ subsets. HLA sub-analyses involved small numbers of individuals, so any influence of HLA type on TCRB rearrangement remained unresolved. Sequencing cDNA rather than genomic DNA could over-represent highly expressing activated cells, although activation and CD3 levels did not differ between groups. Naive, central memory and regulatory TCRB repertoires appeared to be more similar among patients than among healthy donors. Shorter templates might be favored by PCR, yet because patient and control samples were amplified and corrected together, any such skew would affect both groups equally.

This clone was seen only a few times. No antigen is known for it. No much larger clone exists at a distance of one base, and base qualities are not known. The entire amount of isolated RNA was reverse transcribed using the High Capacity cDNA Reverse Transcription Kit, so the sequenced TCRB transcripts were expressed ones. Deep immunoSEQ sequencing was applied to naive, central memory and regulatory T cell samples, giving an average of approximately 3.8 million total reads per sample. Sorted cells were lysed in RLT buffer, and RNA was extracted using DNase-treated RNeasy Micro or Mini kits according to cell number. Each cell subset was processed separately to prevent cross-contamination, with patient and healthy donor samples processed together. The immunoSEQ multiplex PCR was used to amplify TCRB sequences from cDNA, yielding 87-bp fragments that span the CDR3 region. Sequencing of the amplicons was performed on the Illumina HiSeq platform. Processing in the source paper ran as follows. Synthetic template baselines were used to correct PCR bias computationally, reads within Hamming distance 2 were collapsed, and singletons that could not be merged were discarded. Reads were aligned to IMGT to assign V, D and J genes, CDR3 length, and insertions or deletions at six rearrangement sites. Clonotype counts were normalized to sorted cell number within each subset before computing true diversity and Gini coefficients with the tcR R package. Repertoire sharing was quantified using the overlap coefficient calculated on TCRB nucleotide sequences. Out-of-frame TCRB sequences from naive cells were analyzed to stand in for the pre-selection repertoire. The table was pulled from immuneACCESS by TCRdb, which kept in-frame rearrangements only. Such tables lose some clones; where checked, under half of the loss comes from unresolved V genes, and the rest has no known cause. V and J calls and clone size follow that table, whereas D and trimming were derived from the DNA. For this sample the table gives 350,000 to 450,000 clones, of which more than 11% were detected only once. Roughly 0.035% of the sample comes from the top ten.

From each donor, a single peripheral blood sample of approximately 120 mL on average was drawn into heparinised tubes. A BD FACSAria II was used to sort naive, central memory, regulatory and stem cell-like memory CD4+ T cells with a panel that included CD45RO, CCR7, CD25, CD127, CD95 and CD27. A purity above 98% was achieved for all sorted populations. PBMCs were separated immediately by Lymphoprep density gradient centrifugation and were stained directly, without being cultured. So that batch effects would be minimized, each experiment stained and sorted samples in pairs, pairing one healthy donor with one patient. CDR3 length: 18 amino acids, cysteine to phenylalanine. CDR3 DNA is the only sequence kept; it has 54 bases, read in frame from the first base. The germline V end is reduced by 0 bases and the J end by 4 bases; junction bases left unmatched: 11. From the germline V gene (reference sequence), CDR1 is LNHNV and CDR2 is YYDKDF.

This TCR was sampled from a man aged 25 to 40 in good health. The V and J segments used are TRBV15 and TRBJ2-5; 10 nucleotides in the junction match TRBD1. Sequencing was done on a sample of naive CD4+ T cells from blood. The sample's cell subset or site, from its label and the paper: true naive CD4+ T cells. The CDR3 amino acid sequence is: CATSRELLGQGLTETQYF. The sequenced DNA is TGTGCCACCAGCAGAGAATTACTGGGACAGGGGCTGACAGAGACCCAGTACTTC. Where the CDR3 stops, the reference TRBV15 and TRBJ2-5 genes take over; the full variable domain is DAMVIQNPRYQVTQFGKPVTLSCSQTLNHNVMYWYQQKSSQAPKLLFHYYDKDFNNEADTPDNFQSRRPNTSFCFLDIRSPGLGDTAMYLCATSRELLGQGLTETQYFGPGTRLLVL.